This T cell receptor (beta chain) was recorded in a study of blood T cells in healthy people across ages. Study context: Capture by template switching was about one barcoded beta molecule per two T cells. Study-level results: TCR beta diversity, measured per million T cells, fell in a roughly linear way with age.

A sample-barcoded 5' primer and a J-beta primer mix were used in a second PCR of roughly 6 to 11 cycles. TCRdb used MiXCR to reprocess the 5' RACE reads, holding one entry per CDR3 protein. The sample records 1.5 million or so distinct CDR3 sequences, less than 45% being singletons. They isolated at least 6 million PBMCs from each sample. This clonotype was counted between two and nine times. The antigen is unknown. The source is a woman aged 18-30 years in good health. Input material: blood.

Here the CDR3 reads CASSLLRLRQGKNYGYTF. The CDR3 DNA follows: TGTGCCAGCAGTTTACTCCGATTACGACAGGGAAAGAACTATGGCTACACCTTC. J is TRBJ1-2 and V is TRBV28; 7 bases match TRBD1. The CDR3 totals 18 residues. V lost 2 bases to trimming and J lost 2 bases; unmatched junction nucleotides: 14. Germline CDR1 and CDR2: MDHEN and SYDVKM.